A selection of T cell receptor beta chains follows, all from one sample in a study of blood T cells in healthy people across ages. One entry per CDR3 protein results from TCRdb running MiXCR on the 5' RACE reads. There are 700,000 to 950,000 distinct CDR3 sequences in the sample; 55% to 70% occur only once, and 20% to 25% lies in the top ten. Specimen: blood. Source of these receptors: a man younger than 40 in good health. Each CDR3 is given with its conserved first and last residue. The order of the fields is J gene, V gene, clone size, D gene, CDR3 protein, CDR3 DNA. The D gene is left open where the match is weak. Clone size is stated in some rows and not others, as once, few, many or a class when expanded.

j_gene: TRBJ2-6; v_gene: TRBV28; abundance: NA; d_gene: NA; CDR3aa: CASSLFIRDVLTF; CDR3nt: TGTGCCAGCAGTTTATTCATCAGGGACGTCCTGACTTTC
j_gene: TRBJ1-5; v_gene: TRBV20-1; abundance: NA; d_gene: NA; CDR3aa: CSARDLGGGQHF; CDR3nt: TGCAGTGCTAGAGACCTGGGAGGTGGCCAGCATTTT
j_gene: TRBJ1-1; v_gene: TRBV24-1; abundance: NA; d_gene: TRBD1; CDR3aa: CATSDTGQKAFF; CDR3nt: TGTGCCACCAGTGATACGGGACAGAAAGCTTTCTTT
j_gene: TRBJ2-7; v_gene: TRBV27; abundance: NA; d_gene: TRBD1; CDR3aa: CASSVRRQGYEQYF; CDR3nt: TGTGCCAGCAGCGTACGAAGACAGGGCTACGAGCAGTACTTC
j_gene: TRBJ2-3; v_gene: TRBV12-3/TRBV12-4; abundance: NA; d_gene: TRBD2; CDR3aa: CASRLSGGEQYF; CDR3nt: TGTGCCAGCAGACTCAGCGGGGGCGAGCAGTATTTT
j_gene: TRBJ2-5; v_gene: TRBV28; abundance: few; d_gene: NA; CDR3aa: CASSRGVRTHSQETQYF; CDR3nt: TGTGCCAGCAGCCGCGGAGTTCGGACCCACTCACAAGAGACCCAGTACTTC
j_gene: TRBJ1-2; v_gene: TRBV7-9; abundance: NA; d_gene: NA; CDR3aa: CASSSQDYGYTF; CDR3nt: TGTGCCAGCAGCTCCCAGGACTATGGCTACACCTTC
j_gene: TRBJ1-1; v_gene: TRBV10-3; abundance: NA; d_gene: NA; CDR3aa: CAISPSSGGPNTEAFF; CDR3nt: TGTGCCATCAGTCCGAGCAGCGGGGGGCCGAACACTGAAGCTTTCTTT
j_gene: TRBJ2-7; v_gene: TRBV29-1; abundance: NA; d_gene: NA; CDR3aa: CSVETVDYEQYF; CDR3nt: TGCAGCGTTGAAACCGTAGACTACGAGCAGTACTTC
j_gene: TRBJ2-4; v_gene: TRBV4-3; abundance: once; d_gene: TRBD2; CDR3aa: CASSPGLVSWEQYF; CDR3nt: TGCGCCAGCAGCCCGGGACTAGTATCGTGGGAGCAGTACTTC
j_gene: TRBJ2-5; v_gene: TRBV4-2; abundance: NA; d_gene: NA; CDR3aa: CASSHQTGTQRRGRETQYF; CDR3nt: TGTGCCAGCAGCCACCAGACCGGGACACAACGGAGAGGGAGAGAGACCCAGTACTTC
j_gene: TRBJ2-7; v_gene: TRBV28; abundance: NA; d_gene: TRBD2; CDR3aa: CASSLRGEYEQYF; CDR3nt: TGTGCCAGCAGTTTGCGGGGGGAATACGAGCAGTACTTC
j_gene: TRBJ2-3; v_gene: TRBV15; abundance: NA; d_gene: NA; CDR3aa: CATSRDIGNTDTQYF; CDR3nt: TGTGCCACCAGCAGAGATATTGGCAACACAGATACGCAGTATTTT
j_gene: TRBJ2-7; v_gene: TRBV7-2; abundance: NA; d_gene: TRBD2; CDR3aa: CASSGHGTSGLAYEQYF; CDR3nt: TGTGCCAGCAGCGGGCACGGGACTAGCGGGTTAGCCTACGAGCAGTACTTC
j_gene: TRBJ1-2; v_gene: TRBV29-1; abundance: NA; d_gene: NA; CDR3aa: CSFWTAVNYGYTF; CDR3nt: TGCAGCTTCTGGACTGCTGTTAACTATGGCTACACCTTC
j_gene: TRBJ2-4; v_gene: TRBV28; abundance: few; d_gene: NA; CDR3aa: CASRPVVAKNIQYF; CDR3nt: TGTGCCAGCAGGCCTGTTGTGGCCAAAAACATTCAGTACTTC
j_gene: TRBJ1-2; v_gene: TRBV4-3; abundance: NA; d_gene: TRBD1; CDR3aa: CASSRLGQGNYGYTF; CDR3nt: TGCGCCAGCAGCCGTCTCGGACAGGGCAACTATGGCTACACCTTC
j_gene: TRBJ2-2; v_gene: TRBV11-3; abundance: few; d_gene: TRBD1; CDR3aa: CASSQGQGNTGELFF; CDR3nt: TGTGCCAGCAGCCAAGGACAGGGGAACACCGGGGAGCTGTTTTTT
j_gene: TRBJ2-5; v_gene: TRBV9; abundance: few; d_gene: TRBD2; CDR3aa: CASSVGASGSIQETQYF; CDR3nt: TGTGCCAGCAGCGTCGGGGCTAGCGGGAGTATACAAGAGACCCAGTACTTC
j_gene: TRBJ2-1; v_gene: TRBV7-2; abundance: NA; d_gene: NA; CDR3aa: CASRQGGGDSGGQFF; CDR3nt: TGTGCCAGCAGGCAAGGGGGCGGGGACTCCGGGGGGCAGTTCTTC
j_gene: TRBJ2-7; v_gene: TRBV7-2; abundance: NA; d_gene: TRBD1; CDR3aa: CASSLAVQGAYEQYF; CDR3nt: TGTGCCAGCAGCTTAGCAGTGCAGGGGGCGTACGAGCAGTACTTC
j_gene: TRBJ1-4; v_gene: TRBV6-1; abundance: NA; d_gene: TRBD1; CDR3aa: CASSNRGGIEKLFF; CDR3nt: TGTGCCAGCAGTAACAGGGGAGGGATTGAAAAACTGTTTTTT
j_gene: TRBJ2-1; v_gene: TRBV4-3; abundance: NA; d_gene: TRBD2; CDR3aa: CASSQGPPTSGLGIEQFF; CDR3nt: TGCGCCAGCAGCCAAGGTCCGCCGACTAGCGGCCTGGGGATTGAGCAGTTCTTC
j_gene: TRBJ2-1; v_gene: TRBV29-1; abundance: NA; d_gene: NA; CDR3aa: CSVEGDNSPTEQFF; CDR3nt: TGCAGCGTTGAAGGGGACAATTCCCCTACTGAGCAGTTCTTC
j_gene: TRBJ2-7; v_gene: TRBV20-1; abundance: NA; d_gene: NA; CDR3aa: CSASEDRLYEQYF; CDR3nt: TGCAGTGCTAGCGAGGATCGGTTATACGAGCAGTACTTC
j_gene: TRBJ2-7; v_gene: TRBV30; abundance: NA; d_gene: NA; CDR3aa: CAWSFTEYEQYF; CDR3nt: TGTGCCTGGAGTTTCACGGAGTACGAGCAGTACTTC
j_gene: TRBJ2-7; v_gene: TRBV7-6; abundance: NA; d_gene: NA; CDR3aa: CASSQRDGNYEQYF; CDR3nt: TGTGCCAGCAGTCAACGGGACGGGAACTACGAGCAGTACTTC
j_gene: TRBJ1-1; v_gene: TRBV29-1; abundance: NA; d_gene: NA; CDR3aa: CSAWDIAQNTEAFF; CDR3nt: TGCAGCGCTTGGGACATAGCTCAGAACACTGAAGCTTTCTTT
j_gene: TRBJ2-5; v_gene: TRBV7-9; abundance: NA; d_gene: TRBD2; CDR3aa: CASSVAAGEETQYF; CDR3nt: TGTGCCAGCAGCGTAGCGGCGGGGGAAGAGACCCAGTACTTC
j_gene: TRBJ1-1; v_gene: TRBV7-3; abundance: few; d_gene: NA; CDR3aa: CASSFYGGDTEAFF; CDR3nt: TGTGCCAGCAGCTTCTATGGGGGCGACACTGAAGCTTTCTTT
j_gene: TRBJ2-1; v_gene: TRBV6-2/TRBV6-3; abundance: NA; d_gene: TRBD2; CDR3aa: CASSQTSGWGGEQFF; CDR3nt: TGTGCCAGCAGCCAGACTAGCGGTTGGGGGGGTGAGCAGTTCTTC
j_gene: TRBJ1-3; v_gene: TRBV20-1; abundance: NA; d_gene: TRBD1; CDR3aa: CSATGTGIGNTIYF; CDR3nt: TGCAGTGCCACTGGGACAGGGATTGGAAACACCATATATTTT
j_gene: TRBJ2-5; v_gene: TRBV29-1; abundance: NA; d_gene: TRBD2; CDR3aa: CSVLPRGGLGQETQYF; CDR3nt: TGCAGCGTTCTCCCACGGGGGGGCTTGGGTCAAGAGACCCAGTACTTC
j_gene: TRBJ1-1; v_gene: TRBV27; abundance: NA; d_gene: TRBD1; CDR3aa: CASSFRDRAEAFF; CDR3nt: TGTGCCAGCAGTTTCCGGGACAGAGCTGAAGCTTTCTTT
j_gene: TRBJ1-4; v_gene: TRBV12-3/TRBV12-4; abundance: NA; d_gene: TRBD1; CDR3aa: CASRRDSPNEKLFF; CDR3nt: TGTGCCAGCAGGCGGGACAGTCCTAATGAAAAACTGTTTTTT
j_gene: TRBJ1-2; v_gene: TRBV7-9; abundance: NA; d_gene: NA; CDR3aa: CASSPGRNQAYGYTF; CDR3nt: TGTGCCAGCAGCCCCGGCAGAAACCAGGCCTATGGCTACACCTTC